This T cell receptor (beta chain) was sequenced for a study of shared clonotypes between healthy human individuals (dated by TCRdb to the early 2020s). Background for the entire study: The cohort included three men and two women between 18 and 49 years of age. For each donor, CD4 naive and CD4 memory were each run on three plates, CD8 naive on two plates, and CD8 memory on one plate. To estimate repertoire size and how much clonotypes are shared between individuals, the study performed deep sequencing of blood TCR repertoires from five healthy adults. Libraries were prepared and TCR repertoires were sequenced by different laboratories using diverse techniques, in order to increase sequencing depth and limit assay-specific biases. Leukapheresis yielded between about 0.85 and 10 billion PBMCs per donor. Overall study outcomes, separate from this receptor: Approximately 5% of naive CD4, 3.5% of naive CD8, 2.3% of memory CD4, and around 0.4% of memory CD8 clonotypes were shared across a few donors. Pairwise subsampling indicated that sequencing depth was expected to affect the degree of clonotype sharing among donors. Only blood was sampled, and tissue TCR repertoires likely differ from those in blood. Larger estimated clonotype richness was generally found for naive subsets than for memory subsets. Even with the large sequencing depth, rarefaction of the sorted-subset datasets indicated that sequencing was incomplete. Higher generation probabilities were observed for clonotypes shared by all four sorted-subset donors than for non-shared clonotypes. The genetic and exposure-history diversity represented was limited by the small number of donors.

TCR CDR3 regions were amplified from genomic DNA by multiplex PCR using the deep immunoSEQ assay. Extracted genomic DNA from each cell subset was spread evenly across all wells of several immunoSEQ 96-well plates, with each plate serving as a replicate. For sorted subsets, about 210 ng of genomic DNA, equivalent to tens of thousands of T cell genomes, went into each replicate PCR. Purified libraries were quantified with a Qubit 3.0 fluorometer, sized on a Bioanalyzer 2100, and re-quantified with the KAPA Library Quantification kit. A separate single-read 150-cycle Illumina NextSeq 550 flow cell was used to sequence each immunoSEQ 96-well plate. In the authors' own workflow: Because only junctional sequences without quality scores were contained in the immunoSEQ output, filtering matching that applied to full-length reads could not be performed. Sequences were annotated with PyIR, a Python wrapper for IgBLAST v1.9, using IMGT germline references to assign V/J genes and CDR3. Any read was removed if the V/J assignment was weak (E-value above 1e-6), the CDR3 was missing, or the read contained stop codons, out-of-frame junctions, or ambiguous translated residues. V3J clonotypes were defined as sequences sharing an identical inferred V gene, J gene, and CDR3 amino acid sequence. To compute the percentage overlap between repertoires, the number of shared unique clonotypes was divided by the size of the smaller repertoire. RTK rarefaction, the Chao1 estimator, and Recon v2.1 estimates of unobserved clonotypes were used to assess repertoire richness. OLGA was used to compute generation probabilities for all TCRbeta clonotypes that the gDNA method yielded from a handful of donors. TCRdb provides this immuneACCESS table in a form limited to in-frame rearrangements. Some clones are lacking; in checked studies, under half of them reflect an unresolved V gene, and why the rest are absent is not known. The V and J calls and clone size were taken over from that table, and D and trimming were inferred from the DNA. In all, the sample holds some 2,500,000 clones, and 80% to 95% of those were seen once. The ten largest account for 0.37% of the sample.

Comments on this clone: Its antigen target is currently unknown. No base quality information exists; no much larger clone differs at one position.

The CDR3 holds 16 amino acids from the cysteine to the phenylalanine. Only CDR3 DNA remains: 48 bases, in frame from the first base. Trimming accounts for 4 bases at V and 3 bases at J, while the number of junction bases matched to no gene is 10. The germline V gene (reference sequence) supplies CDR1 SEHNR and CDR2 FQNEAQ. Donors were healthy HIV-negative adults with no recently reported acute infections or vaccinations. All donors were Caucasian adults living in Nashville, Tennessee, USA. CD4+ T cells were enriched by magnetic negative selection, after which naive cells were positively selected on CD45RA and the negative fraction was taken as the memory subset. Blood was obtained by leukapheresis, after which PBMCs were separated by Ficoll-Histopaque density gradient centrifugation and cryopreserved in liquid nitrogen vapor phase. Analytical flow cytometry was used to check the purity and quantity of each magnetically sorted T cell population. Genomic DNA was isolated from each sorted fraction and quantified by UV absorbance on a Nanodrop 2000c.

Here the chain combines TRBV7-9 and TRBJ2-5; the junction holds 8 bases that match TRBD2. The material sequenced was naive CD4+ T cells from PBMCs. The sample's cell subset or site label is to be understood as: CD45RA+ positively selected. This receptor was identified in a man aged 18 to 35 in good health. Some clones in this sample may be carry-over from other donors' samples. The CDR3 region: CASSSSSAGEKETQYF. Read as DNA, the sequence is TGTGCCAGCAGCTCGTCCTCAGCGGGAGAAAAAGAGACCCAGTACTTC. The CDR3, completed at both ends by the reference TRBV7-9 and TRBJ2-5 genes, gives the full variable domain DTGVSQNPRHKITKRGQNVTFRCDPISEHNRLYWYRQTLGQGPEFLTYFQNEAQLEKSRLLSDRFSAERPKGSFSTLEIQRTEQGDSAMYLCASSSSSAGEKETQYFGPGTRLLVL.